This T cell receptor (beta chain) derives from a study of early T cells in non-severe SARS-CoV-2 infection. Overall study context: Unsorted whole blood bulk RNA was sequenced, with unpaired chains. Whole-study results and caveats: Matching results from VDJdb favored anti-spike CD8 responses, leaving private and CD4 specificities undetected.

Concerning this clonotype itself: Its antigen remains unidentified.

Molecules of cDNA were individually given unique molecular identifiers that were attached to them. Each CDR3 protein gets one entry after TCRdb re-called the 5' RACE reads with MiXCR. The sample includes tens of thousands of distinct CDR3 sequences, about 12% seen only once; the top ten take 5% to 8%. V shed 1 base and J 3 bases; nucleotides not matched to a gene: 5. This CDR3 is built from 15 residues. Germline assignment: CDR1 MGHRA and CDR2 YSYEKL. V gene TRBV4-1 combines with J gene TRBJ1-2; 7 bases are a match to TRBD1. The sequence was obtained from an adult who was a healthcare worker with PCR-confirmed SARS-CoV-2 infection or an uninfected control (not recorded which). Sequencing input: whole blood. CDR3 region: CASSQVARGDYGYTF. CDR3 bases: TGCGCCAGCAGCCAAGTAGCCAGGGGGGACTATGGCTACACCTTC.